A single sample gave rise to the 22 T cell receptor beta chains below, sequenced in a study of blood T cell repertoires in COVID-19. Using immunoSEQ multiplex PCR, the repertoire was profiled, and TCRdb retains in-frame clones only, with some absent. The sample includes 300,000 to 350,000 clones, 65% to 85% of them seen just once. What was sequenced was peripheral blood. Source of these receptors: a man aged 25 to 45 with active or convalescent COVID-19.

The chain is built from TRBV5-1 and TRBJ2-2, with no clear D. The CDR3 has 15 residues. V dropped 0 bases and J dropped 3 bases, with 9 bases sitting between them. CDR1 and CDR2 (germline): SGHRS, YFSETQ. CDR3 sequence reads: CASSLEAAYTGELFF. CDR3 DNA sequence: TGCGCCAGCAGCTTGGAGGCGGCTTACACCGGGGAGCTGTTTTTT.

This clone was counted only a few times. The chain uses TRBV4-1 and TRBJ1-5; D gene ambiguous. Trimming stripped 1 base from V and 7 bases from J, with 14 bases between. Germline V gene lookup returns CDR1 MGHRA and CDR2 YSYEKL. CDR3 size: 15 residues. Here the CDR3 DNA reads TGCGCCAGCAGCCAAGCTAGAGAGGGAAAGCAGCCCCAGCATTTT. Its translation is CASSQAREGKQPQHF.

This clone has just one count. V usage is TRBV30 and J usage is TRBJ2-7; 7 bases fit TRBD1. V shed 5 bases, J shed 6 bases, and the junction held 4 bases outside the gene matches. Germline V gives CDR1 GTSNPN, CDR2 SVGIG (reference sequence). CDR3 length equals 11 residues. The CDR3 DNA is TGTGCCTGGGAACGGACAGGCGAGCAGTACTTC. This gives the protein CAWERTGEQYF.

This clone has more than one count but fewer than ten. The CDR3 DNA reads as TGTGCCAGCAGCCCGACAGGGACCACTGAAGCTTTCTTT. It codes for CASSPTGTTEAFF. The J gene is TRBJ1-1, the V gene TRBV9; 7 bases line up with TRBD1. The germline V gene encodes CDR1 SGDLS and CDR2 YYNGEE. This CDR3 has 13 residues. The J segment lost 4 bases and the V segment lost 4 bases, leaving 4 bases of the junction unmatched.

CDR3 in amino acids: CASSLSRVPNSNQPQHF. The CDR3 region has the DNA TGTGCCAGCAGCTTAAGCAGGGTCCCGAATAGCAATCAGCCCCAGCATTTT. The rearrangement links TRBV7-3 to TRBJ1-5, with D possibly being TRBD1 (5 bases). This CDR3 contains 17 residues. CDR1 and CDR2 from the germline V gene are SGHTA and FQGTGA. The ends were cut back, 1 base at V and 0 bases at J, with 13 bases in the middle. Full variable domain (missing parts from reference TRBV7-3 and TRBJ1-5): GAGVSQTPSNKVTEKGKYVELRCDPISGHTALYWYRQSLGQGPEFLIYFQGTGAADDSGLPNDRFFAVRPEGSVSTLKIQRTERGDSAVYLCASSLSRVPNSNQPQHFGDGTRLSIL.

CDR3 bases: TGCAGCGGGGGACAGGGGACGGGGAACGAGCAGTACTTC. Translated, it gives CSGGQGTGNEQYF. The chain carries TRBV29-1 and TRBJ2-7; TRBD1 matches at 10 bases. The CDR3 is made up of 13 amino acids. The V gene end was trimmed by 7 bases and the J gene end by 5 bases; junction bases not matched to a gene: 8. Per germline, CDR1 SQVTM and CDR2 ANQGSEA.

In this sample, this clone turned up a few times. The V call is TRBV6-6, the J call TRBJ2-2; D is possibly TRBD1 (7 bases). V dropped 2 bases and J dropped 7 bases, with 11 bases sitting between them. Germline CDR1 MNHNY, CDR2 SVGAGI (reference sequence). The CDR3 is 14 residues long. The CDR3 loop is CASSYRGRGGELFF. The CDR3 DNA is TGTGCCAGCAGTTACAGGGGGCGGGGCGGGGAGCTGTTTTTT.

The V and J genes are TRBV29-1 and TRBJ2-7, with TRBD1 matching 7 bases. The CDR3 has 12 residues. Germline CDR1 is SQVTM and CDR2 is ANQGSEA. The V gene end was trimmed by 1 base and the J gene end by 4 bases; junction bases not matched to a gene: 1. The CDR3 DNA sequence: TGCAGCGTTGAAGCCAGGGGGTACGAGCAGTACTTC. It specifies CSVEARGYEQYF.

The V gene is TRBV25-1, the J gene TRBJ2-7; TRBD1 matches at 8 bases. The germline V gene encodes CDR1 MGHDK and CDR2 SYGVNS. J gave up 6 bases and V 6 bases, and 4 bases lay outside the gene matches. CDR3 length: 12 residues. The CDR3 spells CASSYDRGEQYF. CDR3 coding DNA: TGTGCCAGCAGCTACGACAGGGGCGAGCAGTACTTC.

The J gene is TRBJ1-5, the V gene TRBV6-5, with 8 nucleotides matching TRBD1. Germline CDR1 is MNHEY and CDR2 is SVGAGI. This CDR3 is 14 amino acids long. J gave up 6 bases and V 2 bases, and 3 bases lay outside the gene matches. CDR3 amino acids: CASSYGTGTQPQHF. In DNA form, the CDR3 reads TGTGCCAGCAGTTACGGGACAGGCACTCAGCCCCAGCATTTT.

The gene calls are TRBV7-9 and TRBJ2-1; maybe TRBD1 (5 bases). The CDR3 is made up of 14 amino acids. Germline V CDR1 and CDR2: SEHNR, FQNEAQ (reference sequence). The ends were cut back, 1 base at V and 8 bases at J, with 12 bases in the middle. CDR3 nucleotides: TGTGCCAGCAGCTTAGAGGGCAGGGCCTATGAGCAGTTCTTC. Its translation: CASSLEGRAYEQFF.

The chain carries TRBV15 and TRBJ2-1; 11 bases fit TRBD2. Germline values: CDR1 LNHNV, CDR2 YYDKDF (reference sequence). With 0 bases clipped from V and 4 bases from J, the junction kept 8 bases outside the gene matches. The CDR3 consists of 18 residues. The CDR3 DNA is TGTGCCACCAGCAGAGATAGCGGGGGACTAGCGGATTACAATGAGCAGTTCTTC. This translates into CATSRDSGGLADYNEQFF.

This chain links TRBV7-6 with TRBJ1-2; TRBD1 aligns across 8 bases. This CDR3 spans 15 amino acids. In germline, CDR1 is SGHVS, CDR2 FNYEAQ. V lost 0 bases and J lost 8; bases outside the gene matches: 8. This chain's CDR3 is CASSLAQGGRGGYTF. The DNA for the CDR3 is TGTGCCAGCAGCTTAGCACAGGGGGGACGGGGCGGCTACACCTTC.

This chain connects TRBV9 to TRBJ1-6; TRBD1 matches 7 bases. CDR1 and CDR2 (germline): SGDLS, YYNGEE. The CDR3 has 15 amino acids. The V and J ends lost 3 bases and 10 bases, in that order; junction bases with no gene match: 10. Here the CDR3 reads CASSDDREGGSPLHF. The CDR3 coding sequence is TGTGCCAGCAGCGACGACAGGGAAGGGGGATCACCCCTCCACTTT.

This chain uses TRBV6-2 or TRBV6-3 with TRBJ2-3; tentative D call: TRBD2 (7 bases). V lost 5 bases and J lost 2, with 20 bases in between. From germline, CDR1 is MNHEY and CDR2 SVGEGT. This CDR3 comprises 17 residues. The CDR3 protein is CASSHAGALPDTDTQYF. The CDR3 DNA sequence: TGTGCCAGCAGTCACGCGGGGGCTCTTCCTGACACAGATACGCAGTATTTT.

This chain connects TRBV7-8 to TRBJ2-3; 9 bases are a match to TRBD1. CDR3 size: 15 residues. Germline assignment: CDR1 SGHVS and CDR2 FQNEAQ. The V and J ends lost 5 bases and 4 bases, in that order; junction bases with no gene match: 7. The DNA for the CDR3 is TGTGCCAGCAGCCTCCGGGACAGGGCTTCAGATACGCAGTATTTT. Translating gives CASSLRDRASDTQYF.

CDR3 residues: CASRVAGSYNEQFF. CDR3 in DNA: TGTGCCAGCAGAGTAGCGGGAAGCTACAATGAGCAGTTCTTC. The chain has TRBV7-3 and TRBJ2-1; 8 nucleotides agree with TRBD2. Germline V CDR1 and CDR2: SGHTA, FQGTGA. The CDR3 length is 14 residues. Trimming took 6 bases from V and 3 from J; bases not matched to a gene: 4.

The CDR3, as DNA: TGTGCCAGCATCTTGAGGGCTAGCGGGAGGCACTACAATGAGCAGTTCTTC. Translating gives CASILRASGRHYNEQFF. This chain links TRBV11-3 with TRBJ2-1, with 11 bases fitting TRBD2. The CDR3 consists of 17 residues. V was pared by 7 bases and J by 3 bases, with 11 bases of the junction left unmatched. Germline CDR1 reads SGHNT; CDR2 reads YENEEA.

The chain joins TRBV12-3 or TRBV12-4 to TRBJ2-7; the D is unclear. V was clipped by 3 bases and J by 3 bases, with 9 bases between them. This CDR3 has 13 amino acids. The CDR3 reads CASSLGLLYEQYF. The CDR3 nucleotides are TGTGCCAGCAGTTTGGGCCTACTCTACGAGCAGTACTTC.

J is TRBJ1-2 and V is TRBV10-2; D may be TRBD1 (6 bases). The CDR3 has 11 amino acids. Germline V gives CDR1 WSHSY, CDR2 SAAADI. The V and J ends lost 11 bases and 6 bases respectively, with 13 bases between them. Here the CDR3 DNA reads TGCGCCTACAGGGATGGGGATGGCTACACCTTC. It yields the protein CAYRDGDGYTF.

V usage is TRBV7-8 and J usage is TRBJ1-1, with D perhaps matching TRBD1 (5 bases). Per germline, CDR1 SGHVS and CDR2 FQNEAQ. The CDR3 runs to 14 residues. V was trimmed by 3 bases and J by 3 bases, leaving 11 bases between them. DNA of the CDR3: TGTGCCAGCAGCTTCAAGACAGTTCACACTGAAGCTTTCTTT. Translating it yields CASSFKTVHTEAFF.

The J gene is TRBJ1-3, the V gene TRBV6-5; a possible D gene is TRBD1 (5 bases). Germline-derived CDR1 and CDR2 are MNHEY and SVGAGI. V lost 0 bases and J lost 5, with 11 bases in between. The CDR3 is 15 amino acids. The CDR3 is CASSYSRVARNTIYF. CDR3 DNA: TGTGCCAGCAGTTACTCCAGGGTTGCTAGAAACACCATATATTTT.